The following is a T cell receptor (beta chain) sequence with its context. The data are from a study of blood T cell repertoires in COVID-19. The wider study: PBMCs, B-cell-depleted T cells, or T cells provided the cDNA or gDNA that made up the material.

Per the authors' pipeline: Estimates of nucleated cell counts were drawn from the amplification of reference gene primers. Using immunoSEQ multiplex PCR, the repertoire was profiled, and TCRdb retains in-frame clones only, with some absent. V, J and clone size were drawn from that table, and D and trimming were deduced from the DNA. The sample contains roughly 420,000 clones, over 75% of which appear only once. Trimming at V came to 6 bases and at J to 2 bases, leaving 3 bases not matched to a gene. Germline V CDR1 and CDR2: MNHEY, SVGAGI. This CDR3 spans 13 amino acids. The sample was PBMCs or T cells enriched from blood (not recorded which). The sequence was obtained from a woman in her twenties or thirties with acute COVID-19. The rearrangement joins TRBV6-5 to TRBJ1-1; 7 nucleotides line up with TRBD1. This chain's CDR3 is CASSRQGNTEAFF. The DNA for the CDR3 is TGTGCCAGCAGCAGACAGGGTAACACTGAAGCTTTCTTT.